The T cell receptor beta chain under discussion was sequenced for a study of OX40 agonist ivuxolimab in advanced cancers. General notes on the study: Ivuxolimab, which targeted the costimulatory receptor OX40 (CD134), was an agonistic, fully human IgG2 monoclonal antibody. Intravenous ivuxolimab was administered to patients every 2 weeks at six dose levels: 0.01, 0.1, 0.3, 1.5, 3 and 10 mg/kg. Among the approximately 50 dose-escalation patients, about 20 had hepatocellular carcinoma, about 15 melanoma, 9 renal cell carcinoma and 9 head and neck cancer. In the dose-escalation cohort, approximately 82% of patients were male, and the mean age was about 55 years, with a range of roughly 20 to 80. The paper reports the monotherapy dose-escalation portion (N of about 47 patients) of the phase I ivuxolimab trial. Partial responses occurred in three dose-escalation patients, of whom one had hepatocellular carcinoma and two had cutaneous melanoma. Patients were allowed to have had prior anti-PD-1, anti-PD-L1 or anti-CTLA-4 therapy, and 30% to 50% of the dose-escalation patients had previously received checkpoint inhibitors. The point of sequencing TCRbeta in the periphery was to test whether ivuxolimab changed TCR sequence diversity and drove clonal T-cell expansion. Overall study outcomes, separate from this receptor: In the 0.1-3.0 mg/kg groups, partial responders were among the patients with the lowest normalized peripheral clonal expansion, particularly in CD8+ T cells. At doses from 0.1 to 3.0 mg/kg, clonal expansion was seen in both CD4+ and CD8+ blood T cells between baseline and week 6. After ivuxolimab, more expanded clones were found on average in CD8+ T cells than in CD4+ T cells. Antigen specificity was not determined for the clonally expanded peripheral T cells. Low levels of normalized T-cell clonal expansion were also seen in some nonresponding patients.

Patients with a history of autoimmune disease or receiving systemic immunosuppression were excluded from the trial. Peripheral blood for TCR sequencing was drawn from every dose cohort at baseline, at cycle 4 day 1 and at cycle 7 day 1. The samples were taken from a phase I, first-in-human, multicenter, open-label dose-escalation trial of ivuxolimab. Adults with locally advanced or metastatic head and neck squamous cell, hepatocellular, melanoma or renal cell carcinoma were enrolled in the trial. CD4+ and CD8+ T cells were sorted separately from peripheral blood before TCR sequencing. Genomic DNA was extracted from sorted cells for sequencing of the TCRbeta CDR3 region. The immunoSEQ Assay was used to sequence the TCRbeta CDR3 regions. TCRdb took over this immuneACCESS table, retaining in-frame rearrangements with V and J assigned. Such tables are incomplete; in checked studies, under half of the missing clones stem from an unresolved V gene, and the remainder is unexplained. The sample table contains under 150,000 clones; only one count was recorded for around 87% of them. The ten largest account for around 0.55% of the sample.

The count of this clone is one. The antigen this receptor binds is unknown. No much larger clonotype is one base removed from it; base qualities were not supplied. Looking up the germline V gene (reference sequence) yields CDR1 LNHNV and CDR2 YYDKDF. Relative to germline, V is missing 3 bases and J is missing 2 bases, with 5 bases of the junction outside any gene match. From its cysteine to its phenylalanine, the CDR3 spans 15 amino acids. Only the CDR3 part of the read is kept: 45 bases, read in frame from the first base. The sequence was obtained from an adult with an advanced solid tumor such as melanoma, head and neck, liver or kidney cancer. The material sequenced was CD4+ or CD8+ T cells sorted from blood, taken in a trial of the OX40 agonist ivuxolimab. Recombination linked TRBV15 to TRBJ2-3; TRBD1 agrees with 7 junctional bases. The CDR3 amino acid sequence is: CATSRGQGVTDTQYF. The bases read TGTGCCACCAGCAGGGGGCAGGGGGTCACAGATACGCAGTATTTT.